The present T cell receptor (beta chain) was sequenced within a study of shared clonotypes between healthy human individuals. The V gene's germline CDR1 is MDHEN and CDR2 SYDVKM. The CDR3 has 14 residues. Germline trimming cut 5 bases from V and 5 bases from J; bases unmatched to any gene: 8. Sequenced by immunoSEQ multiplex PCR; TCRdb stores in-frame clones only, minus some. The sample has about 1.1 million clones; roughly 77% are singletons. Points from the study as a whole: Several donors held approximately 5% of naive CD4 clonotypes in common. With few donors, the genetic and exposure-history diversity represented was limited.

On this clone: Its antigen is unidentified.

Sequenced: memory CD4+ T cells from PBMCs. The subset: CD45RA-negative fraction. The chain recombines TRBV28 with TRBJ1-1, with 7 bases that match TRBD1. This clonotype originated in a man aged 18 to 35 in good health. Some clones in this sample may be carry-over from other donors' samples. The CDR3, as DNA: TGTGCCAGCAGTCCAGACAGGGTAAGGACTGAAGCTTTCTTT. It is translated as CASSPDRVRTEAFF.